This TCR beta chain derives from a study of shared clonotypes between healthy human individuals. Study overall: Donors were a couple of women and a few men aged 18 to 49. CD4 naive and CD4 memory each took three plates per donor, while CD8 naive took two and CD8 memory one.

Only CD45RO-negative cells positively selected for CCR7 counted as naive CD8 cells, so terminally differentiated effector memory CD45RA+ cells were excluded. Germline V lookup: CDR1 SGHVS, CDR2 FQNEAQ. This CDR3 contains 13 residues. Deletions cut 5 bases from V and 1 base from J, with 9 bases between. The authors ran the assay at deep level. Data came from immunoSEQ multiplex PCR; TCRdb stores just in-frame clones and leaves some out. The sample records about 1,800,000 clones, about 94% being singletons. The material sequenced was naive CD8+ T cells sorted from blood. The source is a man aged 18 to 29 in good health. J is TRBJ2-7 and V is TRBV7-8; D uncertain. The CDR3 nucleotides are TGTGCCAGCAGCCATGGACCTTCCTACGAGCAGTACTTC. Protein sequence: CASSHGPSYEQYF.